The entry that follows covers one T cell receptor beta chain sequence. Its antigen remains unidentified. This record comes from a study of T cell repertoires in cytomegalovirus infection. TCRdb recomputed calls from the reads with MiXCR, one row per CDR3 protein. The table lists hundreds of thousands of distinct CDR3 sequences, 42% of them singletons, with around 44% in the top ten. V lost 5 bases to trimming and J lost 7 bases; unmatched junction nucleotides: 4. CDR3 size: 12 residues. Per germline, CDR1 LNHDA and CDR2 SQIVND (reference sequence). The sequence was obtained from a human donor in good health (CMV status not recorded). Some clones in this sample may be carry-over from other donors' samples. The sample in question was cultured PBMCs, obtained from culture after CMV antigen stimulation. This chain connects TRBV19 to TRBJ1-1; TRBD1 matches at 7 bases. As DNA, the CDR3 is TGTGCCAGTAGTTTCCGACAGGGTGAAGCTTTCTTT. This sequence encodes CASSFRQGEAFF.